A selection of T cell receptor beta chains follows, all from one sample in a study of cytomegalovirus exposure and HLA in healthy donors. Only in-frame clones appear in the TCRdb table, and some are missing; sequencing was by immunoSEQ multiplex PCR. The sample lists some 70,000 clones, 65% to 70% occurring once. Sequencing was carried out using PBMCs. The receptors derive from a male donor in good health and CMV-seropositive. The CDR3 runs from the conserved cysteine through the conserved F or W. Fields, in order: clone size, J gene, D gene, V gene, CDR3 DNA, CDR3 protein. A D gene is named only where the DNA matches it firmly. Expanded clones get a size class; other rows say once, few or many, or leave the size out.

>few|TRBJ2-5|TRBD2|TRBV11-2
TGTGCCAGCAGGGATAGTGGGGGGGTCGGGGAGACCCAGTACTTC
CASRDSGGVGETQYF
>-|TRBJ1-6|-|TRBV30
TGTGCCTGGAGTAATGGGCCAGGGGTAAATTCACCCCTCCACTTT
CAWSNGPGVNSPLHF
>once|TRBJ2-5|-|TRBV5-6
TGTGCCAGCAGCCAGACAGTCCAAGAGACCCAGTACTTC
CASSQTVQETQYF
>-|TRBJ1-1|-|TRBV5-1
TGCGCCAGCAGCCCGGGACAGAACACTGAAGCTTTCTTT
CASSPGQNTEAFF
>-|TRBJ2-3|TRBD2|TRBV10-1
TGCGCCAGCAGTAAAATAGCGGGGAGCACAGATACGCAGTATTTT
CASSKIAGSTDTQYF
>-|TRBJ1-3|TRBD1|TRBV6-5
TGTGCCAGCAGTTACTCGACAGGGAGTGCTGGAAACACCATATATTTT
CASSYSTGSAGNTIYF
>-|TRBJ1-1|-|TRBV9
TGTGCCAGCTCTCCGGGGGGAGACACTGAAGCTTTCTTT
CASSPGGDTEAFF
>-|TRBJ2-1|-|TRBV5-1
TGCGCCAGCAGCCCCCTAGTGGGTGAGCAGTTCTTC
CASSPLVGEQFF
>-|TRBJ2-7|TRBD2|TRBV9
TGTGCCAGCAGCGTTGGACTAGCGGGAGTGTCATTCTACGAGCAGTACTTC
CASSVGLAGVSFYEQYF
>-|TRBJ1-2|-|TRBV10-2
TGCGCCAGCAGTGGTCACAGGGAAAACTATGGCTACACCTTC
CASSGHRENYGYTF
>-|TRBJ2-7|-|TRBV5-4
TGTGCCAGCAGCGGGGTGGGGGGGCTAAGCGAGCAGTACTTC
CASSGVGGLSEQYF
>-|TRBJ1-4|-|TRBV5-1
TGCGCCAGCAGCGACGACCCAGGGGTGGTTGGTGAAAAACTGTTTTTT
CASSDDPGVVGEKLFF
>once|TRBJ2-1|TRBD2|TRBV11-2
TGTGCCAGCAGCAATTTCAACGGGAGGGCCAGGAATGAGCAGTTCTTC
CASSNFNGRARNEQFF
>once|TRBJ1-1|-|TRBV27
TGTGCCAGCACCCGCCGGGGGGGAGGCACTGAAGCTTTCTTT
CASTRRGGGTEAFF
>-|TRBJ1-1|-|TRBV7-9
TGTGCCAGCAACTCCCGGGGATCGGCTTTCTTT
CASNSRGSAFF
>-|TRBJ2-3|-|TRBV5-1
TGCGCCAGCAGCTTGGTGGGTAGCGGTACAGATACGCAGTATTTT
CASSLVGSGTDTQYF
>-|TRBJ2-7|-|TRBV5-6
TGTGCCAGCAGCTTGGGACAGTACGAGCAGTACTTC
CASSLGQYEQYF
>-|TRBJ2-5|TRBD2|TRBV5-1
TGCGCCAGCAGTCTAACTAGCGGGGGGAAAGAGACCCAGTACTTC
CASSLTSGGKETQYF
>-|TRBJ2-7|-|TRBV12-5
TGTGCTAGTGGTTGGGGCGAGGAGCAGTACTTC
CASGWGEEQYF
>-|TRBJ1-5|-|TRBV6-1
TGTGCCACTGGATTGGGGAGCTATAGCAATCAGCCCCAGCATTTT
CATGLGSYSNQPQHF
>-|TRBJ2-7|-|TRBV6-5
TGTGCCAGCAGTTACGGCTGGCAGTCGACTTCCTACGAGCAGTACTTC
CASSYGWQSTSYEQYF
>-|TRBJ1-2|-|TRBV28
TGTGCCAGCAGTTTGGGGGGGTATGGCTACACCTTC
CASSLGGYGYTF
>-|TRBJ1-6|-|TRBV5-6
TGTGCCAGCAGCCTCTTAGGGGGGGGTTCACCCCTCCACTTT
CASSLLGGGSPLHF
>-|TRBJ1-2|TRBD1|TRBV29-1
TGCAGCGTCCTGACAGGGGGCGCTGGGGTGGGTGGCTACACCTTC
CSVLTGGAGVGGYTF
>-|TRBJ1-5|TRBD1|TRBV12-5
TGTGCTAGTGGCCCCACCGGGACAGGCAATCAGCCCCAGCATTTT
CASGPTGTGNQPQHF
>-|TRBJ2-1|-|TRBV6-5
TGTGCCAGCAGTTACTCTCGACCGGGTCGCTACAATGAGCAGTTCTTC
CASSYSRPGRYNEQFF
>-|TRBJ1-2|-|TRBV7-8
TGTGCCAGCAGCTTAATCGGGGGTGACGGCTACACCTTC
CASSLIGGDGYTF
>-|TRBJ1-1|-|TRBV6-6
TGTGCCACCGGTCCGACGGGGAACACTGAAGCTTTCTTT
CATGPTGNTEAFF
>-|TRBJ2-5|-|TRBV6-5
TGTGCCAGCAGTTCCCTCTGGGCGGGGCAAGAGACCCAGTACTTC
CASSSLWAGQETQYF
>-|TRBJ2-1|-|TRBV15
TGTGCCACCAGCAGTGCAACTAGATTTCCGTACAATGAGCAGTTCTTC
CATSSATRFPYNEQFF
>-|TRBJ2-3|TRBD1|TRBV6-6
TGTGCCAGCTCAGGGGGCGGCGATACGCAGTATTTT
CASSGGGDTQYF
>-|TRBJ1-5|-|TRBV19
TGTGCCGCAAACTCGGGACTGCTTGGAGGGCCCCAGCATTTT
CAANSGLLGGPQHF
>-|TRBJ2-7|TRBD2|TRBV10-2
TGCGCCGCCTCCACCGGGACTACCTTCTCCTACGAGCAGTACTTC
CAASTGTTFSYEQYF
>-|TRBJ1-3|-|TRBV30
TGTGCCTACAGAGAAGGCACAGGTGGAAACACCATATATTTT
CAYREGTGGNTIYF
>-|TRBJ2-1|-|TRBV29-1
TGCAGCGGGGGAGCCTTTAATGAGCAGTTCTTC
CSGGAFNEQFF
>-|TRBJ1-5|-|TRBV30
TGTGCCTGGGAAGGGGGTAGCAATCAGCCCCAGCATTTT
CAWEGGSNQPQHF
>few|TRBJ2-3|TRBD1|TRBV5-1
TGCGCCAGCAGCTTGGGACAGGGGTTCACAGATACGCAGTATTTT
CASSLGQGFTDTQYF
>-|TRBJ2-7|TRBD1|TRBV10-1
TGCGCCAGCAGCCTGGATGCCGGGACAGGGGGCTCTGGGCAGTACTTC
CASSLDAGTGGSGQYF
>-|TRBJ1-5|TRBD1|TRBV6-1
TGTGCCAGCAGTGAAGAAAGTTTCGGACAGGTGGATCAGCCCCAGCATTTT
CASSEESFGQVDQPQHF
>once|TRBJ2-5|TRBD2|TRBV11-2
TGTGCCAGCAGCTTAGTTGGCGGGGGGGGGCAAGAGACCCAGTACTTC
CASSLVGGGGQETQYF
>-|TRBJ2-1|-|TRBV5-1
TGCGCCAGCAGTCCCTTGCTGGGGCATGAGCAGTTCTTC
CASSPLLGHEQFF
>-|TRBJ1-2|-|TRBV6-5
TGTGCCAGCACGCCGACCTCAGGGAAGCTTGGCTACACCTTC
CASTPTSGKLGYTF
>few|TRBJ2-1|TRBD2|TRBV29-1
TGCAGCGCCTGGGGGATTAGCGGGGGGCAGACTATCTCCTACAATGAGCAGTTCTTC
CSAWGISGGQTISYNEQFF
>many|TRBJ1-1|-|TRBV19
TGTGCCAGTACCTTTATCTCGGGGGGCGAGCCTGAAGCTTTCTTT
CASTFISGGEPEAFF
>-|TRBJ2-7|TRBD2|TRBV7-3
TGTGCCAGCAGCTTAAATCGAGCGGGAGGCTCCGAGCAGTACTTC
CASSLNRAGGSEQYF